A selection of T cell receptor beta chains follows, all from one sample in a study of T-cell memory formation after mild COVID-19. TCRdb itself ran the 5' RACE reads through MiXCR, one entry per CDR3 protein. The sample lists fewer than 450,000 distinct CDR3 sequences, about 24% occurring once. Sequenced sample: PBMCs or a T cell subset sorted from them (not recorded which). All receptors derive from an adult woman who had mild COVID-19 (a few samples of this study predate the infection). Cell type and time point are not known. Both conserved end residues are part of each CDR3. D genes are given only for firm matches. Where a row states a size, it is once, few, many or the class of an expanded clone; other rows omit it.

V gene,D gene,J gene,clone size,CDR3 DNA,CDR3 protein
TRBV20-1,.,TRBJ2-3,.,TGCAGTGCTAGGGGAGGGGGGGATACGCAGTATTTT,CSARGGGDTQYF
TRBV27,.,TRBJ1-6,few,TGTGCCAGCAGTTTAATCAGGGTTGATAATTCACCCCTCCACTTT,CASSLIRVDNSPLHF
TRBV5-6,.,TRBJ2-2,few,TGTGCCAGCAGCTTGATGGGAGACACCGGGGAGCTGTTTTTT,CASSLMGDTGELFF
TRBV6-5,.,TRBJ1-1,.,TGTGCCAGCAGCCCCGGGACATTAGGAACTGAAGCTTTCTTT,CASSPGTLGTEAFF
TRBV10-3,.,TRBJ1-2,.,TGTGCCATCAGTGAGGGTCCAGGGGATATCTATGGCTACACCTTC,CAISEGPGDIYGYTF
TRBV12-3/TRBV12-4,.,TRBJ2-7,.,TGTGCCAGCAGTGTGGTAGAACTAGCTGTCGAGCAGTACTTC,CASSVVELAVEQYF
TRBV5-6,TRBD2,TRBJ2-1,few,TGTGCCAGCAGCTCTCCGGGACTAGCGGGTTCTGAGCAGTTCTTC,CASSSPGLAGSEQFF
TRBV24-1,TRBD1,TRBJ1-2,few,TGTGCCACCAGTGATACGGGACAGGGGAGAGGCTACACCTTC,CATSDTGQGRGYTF
TRBV2,.,TRBJ2-2,few,TGTGCCAGCAGTGGAGACAGATCCACCGGGGAGCTGTTTTTT,CASSGDRSTGELFF
TRBV19,.,TRBJ2-4,few,TGTGCCAGTAGTGTGGAGGGGAACATTCAGTACTTC,CASSVEGNIQYF
TRBV7-8,.,TRBJ1-2,.,TGTGCCAGCAGCTTAGCAGGGTCCGGTGGCTACACCTTC,CASSLAGSGGYTF
TRBV10-3,.,TRBJ2-7,few,TGTGCCGCAGGGGGGACGGGGGCCGAGCAGTACTTC,CAAGGTGAEQYF
TRBV4-1,.,TRBJ2-1,.,TGCGCCAGCAGCCAAGAGCACAATGAGCAGTTCTTC,CASSQEHNEQFF
TRBV6-5,TRBD1,TRBJ1-2,many,TGTGCCAGCAGTAACCGGGACAGACAGTACTATGGCTACACCTTC,CASSNRDRQYYGYTF
TRBV7-8,TRBD2,TRBJ2-3,.,TGTGCCAGCAGCCAGAGAGCGGGACTAGCGGGAGACCTTACAGATACGCAGTATTTT,CASSQRAGLAGDLTDTQYF
TRBV9,.,TRBJ2-3,few,TGTGCCAGCAGCGTAACTGATTCTGGGGATACGCAGTATTTT,CASSVTDSGDTQYF
TRBV7-2,TRBD1,TRBJ1-2,few,TGTGCCAGCAGCTTAGGGGCCCGACAGGGGGGTGGCTACACCTTC,CASSLGARQGGGYTF
TRBV29-1,TRBD1,TRBJ2-7,few,TGCAGCGTTGGCGACCCCGGGACAGTCTACGAGCAGTACTTC,CSVGDPGTVYEQYF
TRBV29-1,.,TRBJ1-1,.,TGCAGCGTTGAGGCACGTCGGGGGAACACTGAAGCTTTCTTT,CSVEARRGNTEAFF
TRBV2,.,TRBJ2-4,few,TGTGCCAGCAGTGAAACCGCGCCCTTAGCGGTCGTAGCCAAAAACATTCAGTACTTC,CASSETAPLAVVAKNIQYF
TRBV14,.,TRBJ2-5,few,TGTGCCAGCAGCCAAGGCCTGCATGGGACCCAGTACTTC,CASSQGLHGTQYF
TRBV25-1,.,TRBJ1-2,few,TGTGCCAGCAGTCCTTATAGTACCTCTAACTATGGCTACACCTTC,CASSPYSTSNYGYTF
TRBV5-1,.,TRBJ2-3,few,TGCGCCAGCAGCTTGGAAGGTGTTCCAGATACGCAGTATTTT,CASSLEGVPDTQYF
TRBV14,.,TRBJ2-7,.,TGTGCCAGCAGCCAAGATCTCACAGGGTACTACGAGCAGTACTTC,CASSQDLTGYYEQYF
TRBV10-3,.,TRBJ2-1,many,TGTGCCATCAGTCCGTCGGGCGGGACCTACAATGAGCAGTTCTTC,CAISPSGGTYNEQFF
TRBV6-5,.,TRBJ1-2,.,TGTGCCAGCAGGCCGGCGGGGTGGGGGAACTATGGCTACACCTTC,CASRPAGWGNYGYTF
TRBV19,.,TRBJ2-7,few,TGTGCCAGTAGTATGGCTGGGGAATCCTACGAGCAGTACTTC,CASSMAGESYEQYF
TRBV15,.,TRBJ1-4,.,TGTGCCACCAGCAGGACCTCAGGAGCAACTAATGAAAAACTGTTTTTT,CATSRTSGATNEKLFF
TRBV29-1,.,TRBJ2-5,.,TGCAGCGTTGGGCAGGGCTCAGAGACCCAGTACTTC,CSVGQGSETQYF
TRBV6-1,.,TRBJ1-4,.,TGTGCCAGCAGTGAGGGTGAAAAACTGTTTTTT,CASSEGEKLFF
TRBV7-9,TRBD1,TRBJ2-1,.,TGTGCCGGCCTGAGGGACAGGGACTACAATGAGCAGTTCTTC,CAGLRDRDYNEQFF
TRBV20-1,.,TRBJ1-1,.,TGCAGTACTACTTTTGGCACTGAAGCTTTCTTT,CSTTFGTEAFF
TRBV18,.,TRBJ1-2,.,TGTGCCAGCTCACCAACGTCCAATGGCTACACCTTC,CASSPTSNGYTF
TRBV20-1,TRBD1,TRBJ2-7,few,TGCAGTGCCACAGGGGGGAGAACCTACGAGCAGTACTTC,CSATGGRTYEQYF
TRBV12-3/TRBV12-4,.,TRBJ2-1,.,TGTGCCAGCAGTTTGTCACTTATCCGGGACCCAGCCTACAATGAGCAGTTCTTC,CASSLSLIRDPAYNEQFF
TRBV20-1,TRBD1,TRBJ1-5,few,TGCAGTGCTAGGTCCTCAGGGGGCGACTACCTTAAACAGCCCCAGCATTTT,CSARSSGGDYLKQPQHF
TRBV5-8,TRBD1,TRBJ1-2,.,TGTGCCAGCAGACTCCCGGACAGGGCGAGCTACACCTTC,CASRLPDRASYTF
TRBV3-1,TRBD1,TRBJ2-7,few,TGTGCCAGCAGCCTCGGGGACAGGGCCCGTCCTGTCTACGAGCAGTACTTC,CASSLGDRARPVYEQYF
TRBV12-3/TRBV12-4,.,TRBJ1-5,.,TGTGCCAGCAGACCTACCTCGGGCCCAAGAAGCAATCAGCCCCAGCATTTT,CASRPTSGPRSNQPQHF
TRBV20-1,.,TRBJ2-5,.,TGCAGTGCCGTGGGGGAAGGAGAGACCCAGTACTTC,CSAVGEGETQYF
TRBV29-1,.,TRBJ2-3,.,TGCAGCGTTGAAGGGATCTCTAGCACAGATACGCAGTATTTT,CSVEGISSTDTQYF
TRBV12-3/TRBV12-4,.,TRBJ2-7,.,TGTGCCAGAGGGGATGGCGGCCACGAGCAGTACTTC,CARGDGGHEQYF